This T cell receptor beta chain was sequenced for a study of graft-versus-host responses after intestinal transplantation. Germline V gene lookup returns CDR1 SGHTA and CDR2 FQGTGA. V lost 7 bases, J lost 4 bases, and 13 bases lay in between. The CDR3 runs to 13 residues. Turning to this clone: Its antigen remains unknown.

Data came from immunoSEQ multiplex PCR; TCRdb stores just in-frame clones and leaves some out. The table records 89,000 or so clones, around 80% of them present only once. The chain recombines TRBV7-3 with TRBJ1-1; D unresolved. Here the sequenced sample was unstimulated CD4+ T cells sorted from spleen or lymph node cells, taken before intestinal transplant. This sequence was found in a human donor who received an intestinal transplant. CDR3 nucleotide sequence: TGTGCCAGCACCCCCCCGGGTGGCACTGAAGCTTTCTTT. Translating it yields CASTPPGGTEAFF.